This T cell receptor beta chain was profiled in a study of T-cell reconstitution after alpha-beta-depleted transplantation in children. Construction of the TCRbeta library involved unique molecular identifiers. TCRdb called the PCR reads again in MiXCR, with one record for every CDR3 protein. The sample has about 410,000 distinct CDR3 sequences, about a fifth seen once. The length of the CDR3 is 16 residues. V lost 4 bases and J 4 bases, leaving 17 bases between the germline ends. The rearrangement links TRBV12-3 or TRBV12-4 to TRBJ2-1; perhaps TRBD2 as D (6 bases). The TCR originated in a human donor who donated a stem cell graft to a child with acute myeloid leukemia. This material consisted of PBMCs from the stem cell graft donor, taken from the stem cell graft. The CDR3 loop reads CASSSEPGTAYNEQFF. The CDR3 DNA follows: TGTGCCAGCAGTTCAGAACCGGGGACTGCGTACAATGAGCAGTTCTTC.